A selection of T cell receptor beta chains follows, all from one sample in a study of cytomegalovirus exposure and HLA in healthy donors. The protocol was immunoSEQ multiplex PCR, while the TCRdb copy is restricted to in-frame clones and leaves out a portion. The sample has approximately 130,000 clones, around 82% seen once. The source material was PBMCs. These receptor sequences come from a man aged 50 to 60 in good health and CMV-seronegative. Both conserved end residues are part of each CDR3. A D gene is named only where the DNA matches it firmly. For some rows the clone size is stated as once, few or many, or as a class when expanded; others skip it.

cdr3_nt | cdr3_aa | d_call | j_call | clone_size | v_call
TGTGCCACCAGCAGAGATCAGCTACAGGGTTACGAGCAGTACTTC | CATSRDQLQGYEQYF | - | TRBJ2-7 | - | TRBV15
TGTGCCAGCAGAGACGGGACAGGATATAGCAATCAGCCCCAGCATTTT | CASRDGTGYSNQPQHF | TRBD1 | TRBJ1-5 | - | TRBV2
TGTGCCAGCAGCCAAGATAGAGGACGGGGGGCCTACGAGCAGTACTTC | CASSQDRGRGAYEQYF | TRBD2 | TRBJ2-7 | - | TRBV4-2
TGTGCCAGCAGCGCGACAGCCCCTCAGGGCTCCTACGAGCAGTACTTC | CASSATAPQGSYEQYF | - | TRBJ2-7 | - | TRBV13
TGTGCCAGCAGTCCGGGGTCTGGCACTAGGGAGACCCAGTACTTC | CASSPGSGTRETQYF | - | TRBJ2-5 | - | TRBV27
TGTGCCAGCAGCGTATCTAGCGGAACCTACAATGAGCAGTTCTTC | CASSVSSGTYNEQFF | TRBD2 | TRBJ2-1 | - | TRBV9
TGTGCCAGCAGTTTCCTCCCTCAAGAGACCCAGTACTTC | CASSFLPQETQYF | - | TRBJ2-5 | - | TRBV27
TGCGCCAGCAGCGCTGGGGACAGGTCCTCTGGAAACACCATATATTTT | CASSAGDRSSGNTIYF | TRBD1 | TRBJ1-3 | - | TRBV5-1
TGTGCCAGTAGTTGGACAGGGATGGACGAGCAGTACTTC | CASSWTGMDEQYF | TRBD1 | TRBJ2-7 | - | TRBV19
TGTGCCATCAGCGGGACATCCTACGAGCAGTACTTC | CAISGTSYEQYF | - | TRBJ2-7 | - | TRBV10-3
TGTGCCAGCAGCTACCCGGGACAGGTCGATGAAAACTTC | CASSYPGQVDENF | TRBD1 | TRBJ2-7 | - | TRBV11-2
TGTGCCAGCACCCTGGGGAGCATGCCTGAGCAGTACTTC | CASTLGSMPEQYF | - | TRBJ2-7 | - | TRBV28
TGCGCCAGCAGCCAAGAAAGGGGTTTTGGGTCTCACCAGGGAAAAGAGACCCAGTACTTC | CASSQERGFGSHQGKETQYF | - | TRBJ2-5 | - | TRBV4-1
TGTGCCATCAGTGATAGTTCAGGGGGTGGGGCCAACGTCCTGACTTTC | CAISDSSGGGANVLTF | TRBD1 | TRBJ2-6 | - | TRBV10-3
TGTGCCAGCAGCTCAGCGGGACTAGCGGGACAAGAGACCCAGTACTTC | CASSSAGLAGQETQYF | TRBD2 | TRBJ2-5 | few | TRBV7-2
TGCAGCGCTGCGGGAGGGCCAGGCGAGCAGTACTTC | CSAAGGPGEQYF | TRBD2 | TRBJ2-7 | - | TRBV29-1
TGTGCCAGCAGTTCGATCTCATTTGGGGAGGGCTCCTACGAGCAGTACTTC | CASSSISFGEGSYEQYF | TRBD2 | TRBJ2-7 | - | TRBV28
TGTGCGTCAAATATAGGGGAGAACACCGGGGAGCTGTTTTTT | CASNIGENTGELFF | - | TRBJ2-2 | few | TRBV9
TGTGCCAGCGCGGGGCCCTACAATGAGCAGTTCTTC | CASAGPYNEQFF | - | TRBJ2-1 | - | TRBV28
TGTGCCAGCAGTCCAGGGGGGAGCACAGATACGCAGTATTTT | CASSPGGSTDTQYF | - | TRBJ2-3 | - | TRBV5-6
TGTGCCAGCAGCTTAGGCAGGGACTATGGCTACACCTTC | CASSLGRDYGYTF | - | TRBJ1-2 | few | TRBV7-2
TGCAGCGTCCCAGGGGGAAGTAGCGAGGAGACCCAGTACTTC | CSVPGGSSEETQYF | TRBD1 | TRBJ2-5 | - | TRBV29-1
TGTGCCAGCAGAACAACTAGCGGGAGCACAGATACGCAGTATTTT | CASRTTSGSTDTQYF | TRBD2 | TRBJ2-3 | - | TRBV6-5
TGTGCCAGCAGTTCCCCGGGGACAGGGGACAATGAGCAGTTCTTC | CASSSPGTGDNEQFF | TRBD1 | TRBJ2-1 | - | TRBV28
TGTGCCAGCAGCTTGCCCGGACAGAGGAAAGAGACCCAGTACTTC | CASSLPGQRKETQYF | - | TRBJ2-5 | - | TRBV5-4
TGTGCTAGCAGCCTTTCCTACACAGATACGCAGTATTTT | CASSLSYTDTQYF | - | TRBJ2-3 | - | TRBV7-7
TGCGCCAGCAGCCTACTAGCGGGAATTAATGAGCAGTTCTTC | CASSLLAGINEQFF | TRBD2 | TRBJ2-1 | - | TRBV5-1
TGTGCCAGTAGTATCGGACAGGGTGTCGACATTCAGTACTTC | CASSIGQGVDIQYF | TRBD1 | TRBJ2-4 | - | TRBV19
TGCGCCAGCAAACCCGGACAGGGGGCGGGCGAGCAGTACTTC | CASKPGQGAGEQYF | TRBD1 | TRBJ2-7 | - | TRBV5-1
TGCGCCAGCAGCCTGACTCCCACAGATACGCAGTATTTT | CASSLTPTDTQYF | - | TRBJ2-3 | few | TRBV5-1
TGCAGTGCCCCGGACTACCACGAGCAGTACTTC | CSAPDYHEQYF | - | TRBJ2-7 | - | TRBV20-1
TGTGCCAGCAGTCCGGGACAGGGGGAGACCCAGTACTTC | CASSPGQGETQYF | TRBD1 | TRBJ2-5 | - | TRBV6-5
TGTGCCAGCAGCCCGCATACGACAGGGGGCTACGACTACACCTTC | CASSPHTTGGYDYTF | TRBD1 | TRBJ1-2 | - | TRBV5-4
TGTGCCAGCAGTTACCTAGGGACATTAGACGAGCAGTACTTC | CASSYLGTLDEQYF | - | TRBJ2-7 | - | TRBV28
TGTGCCAGCAGCTGGGGAACCGACAGGTCCATAGGGACCCAGTACTTC | CASSWGTDRSIGTQYF | - | TRBJ2-5 | - | TRBV5-4
TGTGCCATCAGTGAGAGGCAGGGGGTAGGCGAGCAGTACTTC | CAISERQGVGEQYF | TRBD1 | TRBJ2-7 | - | TRBV10-3
TGTGCCAGCAGTTACGGGGGACAGAGAGAGACCCAGTACTTC | CASSYGGQRETQYF | TRBD1 | TRBJ2-5 | - | TRBV6-5
TGCGCCAGCAGCTTGGGGACTAGCGGGAGGATGGATACGCAGTATTTT | CASSLGTSGRMDTQYF | TRBD2 | TRBJ2-3 | - | TRBV5-1
TGCGCCAGCAGATCCGGCGGGGCCCCCTACGAGCAGTACTTC | CASRSGGAPYEQYF | - | TRBJ2-7 | few | TRBV5-1
TGTGCCACCAGCGCCAGGCTAGCGGGAGCCGAGCAGTACTTC | CATSARLAGAEQYF | TRBD2 | TRBJ2-7 | - | TRBV15
TGTGCCAGCAGCTTAGATCCCCAGCGGGAGCAGTTCTTC | CASSLDPQREQFF | - | TRBJ2-1 | few | TRBV11-3
TGCGCCAGCAGCCTGAGGGTGGGGAGCACTGAAGCTTTCTTT | CASSLRVGSTEAFF | - | TRBJ1-1 | - | TRBV5-1
TGCGCCAGCAGCCTCGGGGGGACTAGCGGGAGCTTTACTGACGAGCAGTACTTC | CASSLGGTSGSFTDEQYF | TRBD2 | TRBJ2-7 | once | TRBV5-1
TGCGCCACCATGGGGGGAGGGCAAGCTAATGAAAAACTGTTTTTT | CATMGGGQANEKLFF | - | TRBJ1-4 | - | TRBV10-2